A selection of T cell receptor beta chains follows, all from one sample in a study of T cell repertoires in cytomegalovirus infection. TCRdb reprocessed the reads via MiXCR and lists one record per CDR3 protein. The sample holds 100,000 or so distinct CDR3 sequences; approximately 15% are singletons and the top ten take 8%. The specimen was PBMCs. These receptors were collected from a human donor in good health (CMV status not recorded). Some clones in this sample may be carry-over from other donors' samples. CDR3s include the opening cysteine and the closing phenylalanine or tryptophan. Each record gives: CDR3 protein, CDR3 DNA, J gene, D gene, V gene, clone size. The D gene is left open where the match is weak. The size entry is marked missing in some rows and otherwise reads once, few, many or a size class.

CASSPTSRTEAFF	TGTGCCAGCAGCCCCACGAGTAGAACTGAAGCTTTCTTT	TRBJ1-1	NA	TRBV7-8	many
CASNSHRFWNTEAFF	TGTGCCAGCAACTCTCATCGGTTTTGGAACACTGAAGCTTTCTTT	TRBJ1-1	NA	TRBV7-9	many
CASRPRQNRSTDTQYF	TGTGCCAGCAGGCCTCGACAGAATCGGAGCACAGATACGCAGTATTTT	TRBJ2-3	NA	TRBV7-2	many
CSAGVSGSLNYGYTF	TGCAGCGCCGGTGTAAGTGGGAGTCTCAACTATGGCTACACCTTC	TRBJ1-2	NA	TRBV29-1	NA
CASSVGAAGEAFF	TGTGCCAGCAGCGTCGGAGCGGCGGGTGAAGCTTTCTTT	TRBJ1-1	NA	TRBV7-3	many
CASSLGLSTGELFF	TGTGCCAGCAGTCTGGGGTTGAGCACCGGGGAGCTGTTTTTT	TRBJ2-2	NA	TRBV7-3	few
CASSVSHRGVETQYF	TGTGCCAGCAGCGTGTCCCACAGGGGCGTTGAGACCCAGTACTTC	TRBJ2-5	TRBD1	TRBV9	few
CAISERGRLASTDTQYF	TGTGCCATCAGTGAAAGAGGGCGGCTAGCGAGCACAGATACGCAGTATTTT	TRBJ2-3	NA	TRBV10-3	many
CASNNGGGMETQYF	TGTGCCAGCAACAACGGAGGAGGGATGGAGACCCAGTACTTC	TRBJ2-5	NA	TRBV7-6	NA
CASSLTQPQHF	TGTGCCAGCAGCTTGACGCAGCCCCAGCATTTT	TRBJ1-5	NA	TRBV5-8	few
CASSSSGTSGGQETQYF	TGCGCCAGCAGCTCATCCGGGACTAGCGGGGGACAAGAGACCCAGTACTTC	TRBJ2-5	TRBD2	TRBV5-1	many
CAIRSDGLGSTDTRYF	TGTGCCATCAGGAGCGACGGGTTGGGGAGCACAGATACGCGGTATTTT	TRBJ2-3	NA	TRBV10-3	NA
CASSGRRTSNYGYTF	TGTGCCAGCAGCGGTCGTCGGACCTCTAACTATGGCTACACCTTC	TRBJ1-2	NA	TRBV7-9	many
CASRQDGTNYGYTF	TGTGCCAGCAGACAGGACGGAACTAACTATGGCTACACCTTC	TRBJ1-2	NA	TRBV28	few